Below, 13 T cell receptor beta chains from the same sample are listed, as sequenced in a study of Ad26.COV2.S vaccination and SARS-CoV-2 variants. Only in-frame clones appear in the TCRdb table, and some are missing; sequencing was by immunoSEQ multiplex PCR. The sample has roughly 400,000 clones, around 90% seen once. This sample's treatment: 15 to 20 received Ad26.COV2.S at low or high dose, single or two shots; about 5 received placebo; per-sample allocation not given. Collection of samples fell on day 63 after the first vaccine or placebo injection. Source: peripheral blood, taken in a trial of Ad26.COV2.S vaccine versus placebo. Receptor source: a person aged 18-60 years who received the Ad26.COV2.S COVID-19 vaccine or a placebo.

To note about this clone: Other DNA sequences in this specimen translate into the identical CDR3. The chain combines TRBV5-1 with TRBJ2-7, with 13 nucleotides matching TRBD2. Trimming at V came to 2 bases and at J to 7 bases, leaving 6 bases not matched to a gene. This CDR3 contains 15 residues. Germline V gene lookup returns CDR1 SGHRS and CDR2 YFSETQ. CDR3 protein: CASSLLAGGPREQYF. The CDR3 coding sequence is TGCGCCAGCAGCTTACTAGCGGGAGGGCCTCGGGAGCAGTACTTC.

This clone was found once. The gene calls are TRBV25-1 and TRBJ1-2; the D gene is possibly TRBD1 (5 bases). This CDR3 contains 13 residues. V gave up 4 bases and J gave up 5 bases, with 11 bases separating them. Per germline, CDR1 MGHDK and CDR2 SYGVNS. In DNA form, the CDR3 reads TGTGCCAGCAGTGCCCCAGGGAAATATGGCTACACCTTC. It specifies CASSAPGKYGYTF.

The table lists this clone with a count of one. This chain uses TRBV29-1 with TRBJ2-1, with D unclear. This CDR3 is built from 13 residues. V was pared by 4 bases and J by 10 bases, with 17 bases between. Germline V gene sequence: CDR1 SQVTM, CDR2 ANQGSEA. The CDR3 region is CSVVRRSLGEQFF. The CDR3 DNA reads as TGCAGCGTTGTACGACGCTCGTTGGGAGAGCAGTTCTTC.

The chain links TRBV6-5 to TRBJ2-3; 7 bases line up with TRBD1. The V segment lost 4 bases and the J segment 0 bases; nucleotides outside the gene matches: 4. The CDR3 is 15 amino acids. CDR1 and CDR2 from the germline V gene are MNHEY and SVGAGI. CDR3 region: CASSLLQGSTDTQYF. CDR3 coding DNA: TGTGCCAGCAGTTTATTACAGGGGAGCACAGATACGCAGTATTTT.

This chain connects TRBV28 to TRBJ1-1; D is undetermined. The CDR3 extends over 14 amino acids. Germline V gives CDR1 MDHEN, CDR2 SYDVKM. The V gene lost 3 bases and the J gene lost 1 base, with 9 bases spanning the gap. CDR3 coding DNA: TGTGCCAGCAGTTTCCGGCAGAGGAACACTGAAGCTTTCTTT. Protein sequence: CASSFRQRNTEAFF.

The chain has TRBV3-1 (or the pseudogene TRBV3-2) and TRBJ2-2, with 14 nucleotides matching TRBD2. The CDR3 is 16 residues long. J was trimmed by 7 bases and V by 4 bases; bases with no gene match: 5. Germline CDR1 LGHDT, CDR2 YNNKEL (reference sequence). CDR3: CASSRRLAGGDGELFF. CDR3 in DNA: TGTGCCAGCAGCCGCAGACTAGCGGGAGGGGACGGGGAGCTGTTTTTT.

This clone has only a few counts. The rearrangement links TRBV3-1 (or the pseudogene TRBV3-2) to TRBJ2-7; D gene uncertain. The CDR3 covers 15 residues. CDR1 LGHDT and CDR2 YNNKEL come from the germline V gene (reference sequence). V was clipped by 0 bases and J by 5 bases, with 14 bases between them. The CDR3 nucleotides read TGTGCCAGCAGCCAAGATCGGCTAAGGGCACACGAGCAGTACTTC. Its protein is CASSQDRLRAHEQYF.

The chain has TRBV21-1 and TRBJ2-6; the table's D call, TRBD1, was not checked against the DNA. TRBV21-1 is a pseudogene segment. CDR3 length: 20 residues. The CDR3 bases are TGTGCCAGCAGCTCAAACCTTCCCCAAGGACAGGGCTCTGGGGCCAACGTCCTGACTTTC. Residues: CASSSNLPQGQGSGANVLTF.

The sample holds one count of this clone. J is TRBJ2-1 and V is TRBV11-2, with TRBD2 identical over 11 bases. V lost 4 bases, J lost 5 bases, and 4 bases stayed unmatched. From germline, CDR1 is SGHAT and CDR2 FQNNGV. CDR3 length: 15 residues. DNA of the CDR3: TGTGCCAGCAGCTGGACTAGCGGGCCCCACAATGAGCAGTTCTTC. Translating it yields CASSWTSGPHNEQFF.

The genes are TRBV7-2 and TRBJ2-5; weak D call: TRBD1 (6 bases). V was trimmed by 2 bases and J by 0 bases, leaving 10 bases between them. Per germline, CDR1 SGHTA and CDR2 FQGNSA. CDR3 length: 15 amino acids. CDR3 DNA: TGTGCCAGCAGCTTAAGCGGACAGAACCAAGAGACCCAGTACTTC. It codes for CASSLSGQNQETQYF.

This rearrangement joins TRBV6-4 to TRBJ2-6, with no clear D. The CDR3 covers 16 residues. Per germline, CDR1 MRHNA and CDR2 SNTAGT. V dropped 1 base and J dropped 2 bases, with 9 bases sitting between them. This CDR3 is CASSDYVGAGANVLTF. The CDR3 nucleotides read TGTGCCAGCAGTGACTACGTTGGGGCTGGGGCCAACGTCCTGACTTTC.

A few counts support this clone. The V call is TRBV9, the J call TRBJ2-1; D call uncertain. The V end lost 0 bases, the J end lost 3 bases, and 10 bases lay between the germline ends. CDR1 and CDR2 (germline): SGDLS, YYNGEE. The CDR3 is made up of 15 amino acids. The CDR3 reads CASSVAGRLYNEQFF. DNA for the CDR3: TGTGCCAGCAGCGTAGCTGGCAGACTCTACAATGAGCAGTTCTTC.

CDR3 nucleotide sequence: TGTGCCAGCAGCCAACGTAACTATGGCTACACCTTC. Residues: CASSQRNYGYTF. The chain couples TRBV11-1 to TRBJ1-2; no clear D gene. V was trimmed by 5 bases and J by 1 base, leaving 5 bases between them. CDR1 SGHAT and CDR2 FQDESV come from the germline V gene (reference sequence). The CDR3 is 12 residues long. The variable domain in full, with the rest retrieved from reference TRBV11-1 and TRBJ1-2, is EAEVAQSPRYKITEKSQAVAFWCDPISGHATLYWYRQILGQGPELLVQFQDESVVDDSQLPKDRFSAERLKGVDSTLKIQPAELGDSAMYLCASSQRNYGYTFGSGTRLTVV.